The sample holds a few counts of the clone carrying this TCR beta chain. The data were obtained in a study of blood T cell repertoires in COVID-19. Study-level background: Researchers got acute and convalescent COVID-19 samples from the United States, Italy and Spain.

Clones were read by immunoSEQ multiplex PCR, and TCRdb kept only the in-frame ones, dropping some. The sample lists about 210,000 clones, roughly four fifths seen once, with roughly 5.5% in the top ten. Seattle's cohort entered during active infection and was followed longitudinally. This CDR3 is 14 amino acids long. Germline CDR1 and CDR2: SEHNR and FQNEAQ (reference sequence). After removal of 4 bases from V and 3 bases from J, the junction contained 4 bases not matched to a gene. The chain uses TRBV7-9 and TRBJ2-3; 7 bases line up with TRBD2. Sequenced: peripheral blood. This TCR was recovered from a woman in her seventies with COVID-19, enrolled during active disease. In DNA form, the CDR3 reads TGTGCCAGCAGCTCTGGAGCGGGAACAGATACGCAGTATTTT. This sequence encodes CASSSGAGTDTQYF.